The text below deals with one TCR beta chain. The specificity of this receptor is unknown. No much larger clone is present one base from it, and per-base qualities are unavailable. V gives up 4 bases and J gives up 7 bases, and the segment between their germline ends measures 17 bases. The CDR3 sequence holds 15 residues, the cysteine and phenylalanine included. Just CDR3 DNA is preserved here, 45 bases in frame from base 1. The germline V gene (reference sequence) gives CDR1 as LNHDA and CDR2 as SQIVND. The data derive from a study of blood T cell repertoires in COVID-19 (dated by TCRdb to the early 2020s). Background for the entire study: Samples covering the acute and convalescent phases of COVID-19 were provided by collaborators in the United States, Italy and Spain. Where available, HLA class I and class II types were taken from metadata supplied by the sample provider and were not determined by assay-based typing. The samples were drawn from the first 160 participants of the ongoing ImmuneRACE study and from 950 to 1,500 subjects provided by 6 global collaborators. The material from the prospective study consisted of cDNA or gDNA derived from T cells, B-cell-depleted T cells, or PBMCs. Deeply sampled blood TCRbeta repertoires from subjects exposed to, actively infected with, or recovered from COVID-19 were included in the dataset. Sample metadata almost always included a de-identified subject ID, COVID-19 status, age in years and sex. The repertoires were released in a freely available public database intended as a resource for research on the immune response to SARS-CoV-2. Results the study describes overall, beyond this receptor: The amount of clinical and demographic metadata varied by source and participant and was provided uncurated.

In the prospective study, participants were roughly 18 to 100 years old, resided in under 30 geographic areas of the United States, and were enrolled through a virtual design. In the prospective study, cohorts were assigned on the basis of participant-reported clinical history obtained from a screening survey and a study questionnaire. In the prospective study, mobile phlebotomists collected whole blood, serum and a nasopharyngeal or oropharyngeal swab from each participant. Participants in the prospective study had the option to provide additional blood draws and questionnaires over a roughly 2-month period. Before DNA extraction, blood samples from the prospective study were shipped at room temperature or frozen. TCRbeta CDR3 regions were amplified from genomic DNA by means of the immunoSEQ Assay, a bias-controlled multiplex PCR. The study's processing was this. Within the assay, amplification of reference gene primers was used to estimate how many nucleated cells each sample contained. To quantify the absolute abundance of each unique TCRbeta CDR3 rearrangement, sequence reads were collapsed and filtered. For each sample, productive Simpson clonality was calculated as the square root of Simpson's diversity index over productive rearrangements. TCRdb limited this immuneACCESS table to in-frame rearrangements with V and J called. A share of clones is missing; checked studies link under half to unresolved V genes, and the rest is unexplained. Clone size and the V and J calls come from that table; the DNA yielded D and trimming. Counted in this sample were 200,000 to 250,000 clones; around 90% of them appeared once. Clones ranked in the top ten supply 2.6% of the sample.

The V and J segments used are TRBV19 and TRBJ1-5; TRBD1 is perhaps the D gene, given 5 matching bases. The clonotype was recovered from a woman aged 30 to 39 with acute COVID-19. The specimen sequenced was PBMCs or T cells enriched from blood (not recorded which). CDR3 protein: CASSTDSGRRQPQHF. The nucleotides are TGTGCCAGTAGTACCGACTCAGGGAGGCGGCAGCCCCAGCATTTT.